Below are 4 T cell receptor beta chains sequenced from a single sample in a study of blood T cell repertoires in COVID-19. The assay was immunoSEQ multiplex PCR, and TCRdb's table has in-frame clones only and misses some. The sample lists nearly 250,000 clones, about 80% occurring once. Material for sequencing was peripheral blood. The receptors were gathered from a woman aged 80 or older with acute or convalescent COVID-19.

The J gene is TRBJ2-3, the V gene TRBV29-1; D is undetermined. The length of the CDR3 is 8 residues. Trimming removed 8 bases at V and 9 bases at J, with 6 bases between. Germline loops: CDR1 SQVTM, CDR2 ANQGSEA. The CDR3 DNA is TGCAGCCCCCCGACGCAGTATTTT. This translates into CSPPTQYF.

This clone has just a few counts. The chain joins TRBV6-4 to TRBJ1-3; D may be TRBD1 (5 bases). CDR1 and CDR2 (germline): MRHNA, SNTAGT. CDR3 size: 16 residues. Trimming pared 4 bases from V and 3 bases from J, leaving 16 bases between. The CDR3 DNA follows: TGTGCCAGCAGTGCGAGACAGCGAAGAAATGGAAACACCATATATTTT. Amino acids: CASSARQRRNGNTIYF.

The V and J genes are TRBV19 and TRBJ1-1; 10 bases align to TRBD1. Germline CDR1 reads LNHDA; CDR2 reads SQIVND (reference sequence). V trimming: 5 bases; J trimming: 3 bases; junction bases outside the gene matches: 9. The CDR3 sequence is 16 residues long. The CDR3 nucleotides are TGTGCCAGTAGTGCTCAGACCGGGACAGGGGACACTGAAGCTTTCTTT. Translation: CASSAQTGTGDTEAFF.

The V call is TRBV7-8, the J call TRBJ2-7; D might be TRBD2 (5 bases). V dropped 0 bases and J dropped 5 bases, with 11 bases sitting between them. The CDR3 has 14 residues. CDR1 is SGHVS, CDR2 FQNEAQ, per germline. CDR3 sequence: CASSLAGVVDEQYF. In nucleotides, the CDR3 is TGTGCCAGCAGCTTAGCGGGAGTTGTCGACGAGCAGTACTTC.